This T cell receptor beta chain was retrieved from a study of T cells after yellow fever vaccination. This clonotype was seen repeatedly, ten times or more. Germline trimming cut 1 base from V and 7 bases from J; bases unmatched to any gene: 11. Per germline, CDR1 LGHDT and CDR2 YNNKEL (reference sequence). This CDR3 spans 18 amino acids. TCRdb itself ran the 5' RACE reads through MiXCR, one entry per CDR3 protein. The sample carries under 250,000 distinct CDR3 sequences, approximately 3.3% recorded once. The material sequenced was CD4+ T cells sorted from PBMCs, taken 10 days after the yellow fever booster vaccination. This sequence was found in a man younger than 35 who received the YFV17D yellow fever vaccine. This chain joins TRBV3-1 and TRBJ1-4, with 11 bases lining up with TRBD1. The CDR3 DNA is TGTGCCAGCAGCCAAGGAACCGGGACAGGGGGTGAGAGTGAAAAACTGTTTTTT. This gives the protein CASSQGTGTGGESEKLFF.